The rows below give T cell receptor beta chains drawn from one sample of a study of T-cell memory formation after mild COVID-19. In TCRdb, the 5' RACE reads were re-called with MiXCR into one record per CDR3 protein. The data hold 400,000 to 500,000 distinct CDR3 sequences, with roughly 24% observed a single time. Material: PBMCs or a T cell subset sorted from them (not recorded which). The receptors stem from an adult woman who had mild COVID-19 (a few samples of this study predate the infection). Cell type and time point are not known. Each CDR3 is given with its conserved first and last residue. The order of the fields is clone size, J gene, D gene, V gene, CDR3 protein, CDR3 DNA. The D gene is left open where the match is weak. Clone size is stated in some rows and not others, as once, few, many or a class when expanded.

size: many
J: TRBJ1-5
D: -
V: TRBV28
CDR3: CASKQGLRQPQHF
DNA: TGTGCCAGCAAACAGGGTCTTCGGCAGCCCCAGCATTTT

size: -
J: TRBJ1-1
D: -
V: TRBV5-1
CDR3: CASSSYRDDTEAFF
DNA: TGCGCCAGCAGCTCCTACCGGGATGACACTGAAGCTTTCTTT

size: -
J: TRBJ1-2
D: -
V: TRBV11-3
CDR3: CASSSRGVDGYTF
DNA: TGTGCCAGCAGCTCCCGAGGGGTCGATGGCTACACCTTC

size: few
J: TRBJ1-2
D: -
V: TRBV20-1
CDR3: CSGRDRWKNYGYTF
DNA: TGCAGTGGCAGAGATAGATGGAAGAACTATGGCTACACCTTC

size: few
J: TRBJ2-1
D: TRBD2
V: TRBV11-2
CDR3: CASSQAGGVAGGNEQFF
DNA: TGTGCCAGCAGCCAGGCCGGGGGGGTAGCGGGAGGTAATGAGCAGTTCTTC

size: few
J: TRBJ1-1
D: -
V: TRBV7-6
CDR3: CASSLEGPSFNTEAFF
DNA: TGTGCCAGCAGCTTAGAGGGGCCCAGTTTTAACACTGAAGCTTTCTTT

size: few
J: TRBJ2-1
D: TRBD1
V: TRBV6-5
CDR3: CVTRTGGWSYNEQFF
DNA: TGTGTCACCCGGACAGGGGGCTGGTCCTACAATGAGCAGTTCTTC

size: few
J: TRBJ2-2
D: -
V: TRBV24-1
CDR3: CATSDVNAGELFF
DNA: TGTGCCACCAGTGATGTGAACGCCGGGGAGCTGTTTTTT

size: -
J: TRBJ2-3
D: -
V: TRBV27
CDR3: CATRITFGLSTDTQYF
DNA: TGTGCCACCAGAATCACTTTCGGACTCTCCACAGATACGCAGTATTTT

size: -
J: TRBJ1-2
D: -
V: TRBV27
CDR3: CASSLKGQGLPYGYTF
DNA: TGTGCCAGCAGTTTAAAAGGGCAGGGGTTACCCTATGGCTACACCTTC

size: -
J: TRBJ2-3
D: -
V: TRBV19
CDR3: CASSIEIFADTQYF
DNA: TGTGCCAGTAGTATAGAAATCTTTGCAGATACGCAGTATTTT

size: -
J: TRBJ2-3
D: TRBD1
V: TRBV30
CDR3: CAWRGQGNTQYF
DNA: TGTGCCTGGAGGGGACAGGGAAATACGCAGTATTTT

size: few
J: TRBJ2-3
D: -
V: TRBV6-5
CDR3: CASSYTAGTYTDTQYF
DNA: TGTGCCAGCAGTTACACTGCCGGGACATACACAGATACGCAGTATTTT

size: -
J: TRBJ2-3
D: TRBD2
V: TRBV24-1
CDR3: CATSDTSGSGTDTQYF
DNA: TGTGCCACCAGTGACACTAGCGGGAGCGGGACAGATACGCAGTATTTT

size: -
J: TRBJ1-5
D: TRBD1
V: TRBV23-1
CDR3: CASSRLGTGGPYSNQPQHF
DNA: TGCGCCAGCAGTCGATTAGGGACAGGGGGCCCCTATAGCAATCAGCCCCAGCATTTT

size: -
J: TRBJ2-1
D: TRBD1
V: TRBV6-2/TRBV6-3
CDR3: CASSYVAGGWNEQFF
DNA: TGTGCCAGCAGTTACGTCGCAGGGGGCTGGAATGAGCAGTTCTTC

size: many
J: TRBJ1-1
D: TRBD1
V: TRBV7-9
CDR3: CASSQGANTEAFF
DNA: TGTGCCAGCAGTCAGGGGGCGAACACTGAAGCTTTCTTT

size: -
J: TRBJ2-7
D: -
V: TRBV6-5
CDR3: CASSPEGSRFYEQYF
DNA: TGTGCCAGCAGCCCCGAGGGCAGCCGATTCTACGAGCAGTACTTC

size: -
J: TRBJ1-4
D: -
V: TRBV7-6
CDR3: CASSPTRRRRGEKLFF
DNA: TGTGCCAGCAGTCCAACTCGACGGCGGCGAGGGGAAAAACTGTTTTTT

size: -
J: TRBJ2-2
D: TRBD1
V: TRBV7-8
CDR3: CASSRQGTNTGELFF
DNA: TGTGCCAGCAGTCGACAGGGGACTAACACCGGGGAGCTGTTTTTT

size: few
J: TRBJ2-7
D: TRBD2
V: TRBV24-1
CDR3: CATSDPGTSDEQYF
DNA: TGTGCCACCAGTGATCCCGGGACTAGCGACGAGCAGTACTTC

size: -
J: TRBJ2-4
D: TRBD1
V: TRBV14
CDR3: CASSKGTGGTKNIQYF
DNA: TGTGCCAGCAGCAAAGGGACAGGGGGGACCAAAAACATTCAGTACTTC

size: few
J: TRBJ2-7
D: -
V: TRBV7-9
CDR3: CASSLEGRRYEQYF
DNA: TGTGCCAGCAGCCTCGAGGGACGGAGATACGAGCAGTACTTC

size: -
J: TRBJ2-1
D: -
V: TRBV6-2/TRBV6-3
CDR3: CASSEHQGFGYNEQFF
DNA: TGTGCCAGCAGTGAACACCAGGGGTTCGGCTACAATGAGCAGTTCTTC

size: -
J: TRBJ2-4
D: TRBD1
V: TRBV29-1
CDR3: CSVGQGENIQYF
DNA: TGCAGCGTGGGACAGGGGGAAAACATTCAGTACTTC

size: -
J: TRBJ1-2
D: -
V: TRBV6-1
CDR3: CASSEARALGYTF
DNA: TGTGCCAGCAGTGAAGCTAGGGCCCTGGGCTACACCTTC

size: many
J: TRBJ2-7
D: TRBD2
V: TRBV5-4
CDR3: CASSPVSGSYSYEQYF
DNA: TGTGCCAGCAGCCCAGTTAGCGGGAGCTACTCCTACGAGCAGTACTTC

size: few
J: TRBJ1-2
D: TRBD1
V: TRBV9
CDR3: CASSYTGTGEGYTF
DNA: TGTGCCAGCAGCTACACCGGGACAGGGGAAGGCTACACCTTC

size: -
J: TRBJ2-1
D: TRBD1
V: TRBV24-1
CDR3: CATSDSRTGLFNEQFF
DNA: TGTGCCACCAGTGATTCCCGGACAGGCCTCTTCAATGAGCAGTTCTTC

size: few
J: TRBJ1-4
D: -
V: TRBV5-1
CDR3: CASSFSSATNEKLFF
DNA: TGCGCCAGCAGCTTCTCCAGTGCAACTAATGAAAAACTGTTTTTT

size: -
J: TRBJ2-3
D: -
V: TRBV14
CDR3: CASSQMPDTQYF
DNA: TGTGCCAGCAGCCAAATGCCAGATACGCAGTATTTT

size: -
J: TRBJ1-5
D: TRBD1
V: TRBV5-6
CDR3: CASSLAGTGVNQPQHF
DNA: TGTGCCAGCAGCTTGGCAGGGACAGGGGTGAATCAGCCCCAGCATTTT

size: few
J: TRBJ1-1
D: -
V: TRBV6-5
CDR3: CASSYSGRVTEAFF
DNA: TGTGCCAGCAGTTACTCCGGCAGGGTAACTGAAGCTTTCTTT

size: -
J: TRBJ2-7
D: TRBD2
V: TRBV7-9
CDR3: CASSVGLQYEQYF
DNA: TGTGCCAGCAGCGTGGGACTACAATACGAGCAGTACTTC

size: few
J: TRBJ2-1
D: TRBD2
V: TRBV20-1
CDR3: CSASSLGLAGEQFF
DNA: TGCAGTGCTAGTTCCCTTGGACTAGCGGGTGAGCAGTTCTTC

size: -
J: TRBJ1-1
D: TRBD1
V: TRBV7-9
CDR3: CASSLAAGGMAFF
DNA: TGTGCCAGCAGCTTAGCGGCAGGGGGTATGGCTTTCTTT

size: -
J: TRBJ1-1
D: -
V: TRBV24-1
CDR3: CATSEPQRGEGAFF
DNA: TGTGCCACCAGTGAGCCTCAGAGAGGTGAAGGAGCTTTCTTT

size: many
J: TRBJ2-7
D: TRBD1
V: TRBV4-1
CDR3: CASSQETGSPTYEQYF
DNA: TGCGCCAGCAGCCAAGAGACAGGGAGTCCCACCTACGAGCAGTACTTC

size: -
J: TRBJ2-5
D: -
V: TRBV5-6
CDR3: CASSLEWEETQYF
DNA: TGTGCCAGCAGCTTGGAGTGGGAAGAGACCCAGTACTTC

size: few
J: TRBJ2-1
D: TRBD2
V: TRBV7-2
CDR3: CASSFLAGEQFF
DNA: TGTGCCAGCAGCTTCCTAGCGGGAGAGCAGTTCTTC

size: few
J: TRBJ2-1
D: TRBD2
V: TRBV12-3/TRBV12-4
CDR3: CASSATSGTYNEQFF
DNA: TGTGCCAGCAGTGCTACTAGCGGGACGTACAATGAGCAGTTCTTC

size: few
J: TRBJ2-2
D: -
V: TRBV7-2
CDR3: CASSLMLGGHTGELFF
DNA: TGTGCCAGCAGCTTAATGTTAGGAGGGCACACCGGGGAGCTGTTTTTT

size: -
J: TRBJ1-1
D: -
V: TRBV6-2/TRBV6-3
CDR3: CASSYVSLNTEAFF
DNA: TGTGCCAGCAGTTACGTCAGCCTGAACACTGAAGCTTTCTTT

size: -
J: TRBJ1-2
D: -
V: TRBV3-1
CDR3: CASSQVRTPPTGYTF
DNA: TGTGCCAGCAGCCAAGTTCGCACACCCCCTACTGGCTACACCTTC

size: many
J: TRBJ2-2
D: TRBD2
V: TRBV7-3
CDR3: CASSPGAGVETTGELFF
DNA: TGTGCCAGCAGCCCCGGGGCGGGGGTGGAGACCACCGGGGAGCTGTTTTTT

size: few
J: TRBJ2-5
D: TRBD2
V: TRBV7-9
CDR3: CASSLTSQATQYF
DNA: TGTGCCAGCAGCTTGACTAGCCAGGCGACCCAGTACTTC

size: few
J: TRBJ2-5
D: TRBD2
V: TRBV12-3/TRBV12-4
CDR3: CASVTRGTSGSGQETQYF
DNA: TGTGCCAGCGTCACCCGGGGGACTAGCGGGAGTGGGCAAGAGACCCAGTACTTC

size: -
J: TRBJ2-2
D: -
V: TRBV5-1
CDR3: CASSLQGDLRGELFF
DNA: TGCGCCAGCAGCCTCCAAGGGGACCTTCGCGGGGAGCTGTTTTTT

size: many
J: TRBJ1-5
D: -
V: TRBV6-5
CDR3: CASSGGSGNQPQHF
DNA: TGTGCCAGCAGTGGGGGGAGTGGAAATCAGCCCCAGCATTTT

size: -
J: TRBJ2-5
D: -
V: TRBV30
CDR3: CAWISSRETQYF
DNA: TGTGCCTGGATATCTAGCAGAGAGACCCAGTACTTC

size: few
J: TRBJ2-1
D: -
V: TRBV25-1
CDR3: CASSRQTDPNEQFF
DNA: TGTGCCAGCAGTCGGCAAACCGATCCCAATGAGCAGTTCTTC

size: -
J: TRBJ1-1
D: -
V: TRBV6-5
CDR3: CASSQPEGNTEAFF
DNA: TGTGCCAGCAGTCAACCGGAGGGGAACACTGAAGCTTTCTTT

size: -
J: TRBJ2-1
D: TRBD2
V: TRBV29-1
CDR3: CSVVGGVGLNEQFF
DNA: TGCAGCGTTGTTGGGGGGGTAGGGCTCAATGAGCAGTTCTTC

size: few
J: TRBJ2-3
D: -
V: TRBV12-3/TRBV12-4
CDR3: CASSFGSDTQYF
DNA: TGTGCCAGCAGTTTTGGTTCGGATACGCAGTATTTT